The present entry profiles one TCR beta chain with its context. What it recognizes is unknown. The authors' processing: There were no quality scores in the junction-only immunoSEQ sequences, so filtering differed. Clones were sequenced by immunoSEQ multiplex PCR, and TCRdb holds only the in-frame ones, with some missing. V and J calls and clone size come straight from that table; D and trimming were deduced from the DNA. The data contain hundreds of thousands of clones, 85% to 95% of them singletons. These data originate in a study of shared clonotypes between healthy human individuals. Naive CD8 populations comprised CD45RO-negative cells positively selected for CCR7, excluding terminally differentiated effector memory CD45RA+ cells. Germline loops: CDR1 SEHNR, CDR2 FQNEAQ (reference sequence). Between the trimmed V and J ends, which lost 1 base and 5 bases, there was a span of 14 bases. The CDR3 is 15 amino acids.

Whole-study findings and limits: In this cohort, only blood was sampled, and tissue repertoires likely differ.

The origin of this receptor is a man younger than 40 in good health. The sequenced material came from naive CD8+ T cells sorted from blood. The V gene is TRBV7-9, the J gene TRBJ2-5, with D perhaps TRBD1 (5 bases). The CDR3 spells CASSLGQGMVETQYF. The CDR3 DNA reads TGTGCCAGCAGCTTAGGCCAGGGCATGGTCGAGACCCAGTACTTC.